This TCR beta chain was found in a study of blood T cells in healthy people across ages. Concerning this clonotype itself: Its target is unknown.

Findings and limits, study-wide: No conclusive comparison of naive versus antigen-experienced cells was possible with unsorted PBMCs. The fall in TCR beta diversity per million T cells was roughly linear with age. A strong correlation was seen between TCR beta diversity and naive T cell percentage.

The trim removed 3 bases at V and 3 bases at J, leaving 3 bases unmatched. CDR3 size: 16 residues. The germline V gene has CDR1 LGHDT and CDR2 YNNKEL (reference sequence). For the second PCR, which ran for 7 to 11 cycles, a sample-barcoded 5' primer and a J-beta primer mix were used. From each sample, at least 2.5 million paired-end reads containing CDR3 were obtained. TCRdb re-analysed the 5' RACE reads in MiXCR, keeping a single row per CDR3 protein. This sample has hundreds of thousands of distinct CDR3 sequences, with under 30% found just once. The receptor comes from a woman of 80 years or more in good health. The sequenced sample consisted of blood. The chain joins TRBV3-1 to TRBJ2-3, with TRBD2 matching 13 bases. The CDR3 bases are TGTGCCAGCAGCCACGCGGGACTAGCGGGGACAGATACGCAGTATTTT. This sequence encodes CASSHAGLAGTDTQYF.